The source of this TCR beta chain is a study of cytomegalovirus exposure and HLA in healthy donors. Whole-study findings and limits: When analyzed later, the rates of TCR association showed variation by HLA locus, with DRB1 the most and HLA-C the fewest.

Note on this clone: Its antigen is as yet unknown.

CDR1 SNHLY and CDR2 FYNNEI come from the germline V gene. This CDR3 contains 12 residues. Unmatched junction bases numbered 6, after V lost 8 bases and J lost 7 bases. Amplification used 60 Vbeta primers and 13 Jbeta primers. Using immunoSEQ multiplex PCR, the repertoire was profiled, and TCRdb retains in-frame clones only, with some absent. The table records some 120,000 clones, roughly 75% of them present only once. The sequencing input was PBMCs. The TCR was taken from a female donor in good health and CMV-seronegative. The rearrangement joins TRBV2 to TRBJ1-1; 8 bases fit TRBD1. CDR3 nucleotides: TGTGCCAGCCACAGGGGGTATGGTGAAGCTTTCTTT. Amino acids: CASHRGYGEAFF.